The T cell receptor (beta chain) described here comes from a study of molecular identifiers for immune sequencing clone quantification. Overall study context: Replicate experiments divided RNA from roughly 20,000 or 100,000 naive CD8 cells into five parts and sequenced four.

TCRdb independently ran MiXCR on the PCR reads; one entry per CDR3 protein. The sample consists of 85,000 to 95,000 distinct CDR3 sequences, roughly 19% of them appearing once. This clonotype came up many times. CDR1 LGHNA and CDR2 YSLEER come from the germline V gene. This CDR3 contains 17 residues. Between the trimmed V and J ends, which lost 3 bases and 6 bases, there was a span of 22 bases. The CD8+CD4-CCR7+CD45RA+ phenotype defined the sorted naive CD8 T cells. The J gene is TRBJ2-3, the V gene TRBV4-3, with D uncertain. Sample: naive CD8+ T cells from blood, with Jurkat cell RNA spiked in. Described subset: FACS-sorted CD8+CD4-CCR7+CD45RA+ naive T cells. The TCR originated in a human donor in good health. Some libraries in this study had Jurkat cell RNA spiked in. CDR3 bases: TGCGCCAGCAGCCAGCTAAGGGAACTTATCCTGAGGGATACGCAGTATTTT. This encodes CASSQLRELILRDTQYF.